The 6 T cell receptor beta chains given below trace back to one sample, sequenced in a study of PD-L1 blockade in urothelial cancer. The assay was immunoSEQ multiplex PCR, and TCRdb's table has in-frame clones only and misses some. The table lists 60,000 to 65,000 clones, roughly 79% of them singletons. Documented time point: pretreatment peripheral blood. The specimen was PBMCs, collected around atezolizumab (anti-PD-L1) treatment. These TCRs come from a man in his 70s with urothelial cancer.

This sequence joins TRBV10-3 and TRBJ1-5; unclear D gene. Germline-derived CDR1 and CDR2 are ENHRY and SYGVKD. CDR3 length: 15 residues. V lost 3 bases and J lost 0, with 9 bases in between. CDR3: CAISDNSLSNQPQHF. In nucleotides, the CDR3 is TGTGCCATCAGTGATAACAGCCTTAGCAATCAGCCCCAGCATTTT.

This clone was recorded only once. The chain couples TRBV9 to TRBJ1-3, with 9 bases identical to TRBD1. V dropped 2 bases and J dropped 2; count of bases not matched to a gene: 2. This CDR3 has 15 amino acids. Germline-derived CDR1 and CDR2 are SGDLS and YYNGEE. The CDR3 DNA sequence: TGTGCCAGCAGCGTCACAGGGGGCACTGGAAACACCATATATTTT. Residues: CASSVTGGTGNTIYF.

V is TRBV2 and J is TRBJ1-4; the D is unclear. The V gene's germline CDR1 is SNHLY and CDR2 FYNNEI. The CDR3 spans 13 residues. The ends were cut back, 7 bases at V and 2 bases at J, with 8 bases in the middle. CDR3 loop: CASTRLTNEKLFF. The CDR3 nucleotides read TGTGCCAGCACGAGGCTGACTAATGAAAAACTGTTTTTT.

V and J are TRBV19 and TRBJ1-5; possibly TRBD1 for D (5 bases). CDR3 size: 14 residues. V lost 5 bases and J 7 bases, leaving 15 bases between the germline ends. Germline CDR1 is LNHDA and CDR2 is SQIVND (reference sequence). Here the CDR3 DNA reads TGTGCCAGTAGTGACTTTAGGGGCGGCCAGCCCCAGCATTTT. Protein product: CASSDFRGGQPQHF. Full variable domain (rest looked up from reference TRBV19 and TRBJ1-5): DGGITQSPKYLFRKEGQNVTLSCEQNLNHDAMYWYRQDPGQGLRLIYYSQIVNDFQKGDIAEGYSVSREKKESFPLTVTSAQKNPTAFYLCASSDFRGGQPQHFGDGTRLSIL.

CDR3 DNA: TGTGCCAGCAGCTTACTAGCGGGAGTAGAGACCCAGTACTTC. Translation gives CASSLLAGVETQYF. The chain recombines TRBV11-1 with TRBJ2-5; TRBD2 aligns across 10 bases. The V gene end was trimmed by 2 bases and the J gene end by 4 bases; junction bases not matched to a gene: 1. The CDR3 has 14 amino acids. CDR1 is SGHAT, CDR2 FQDESV, per germline (reference sequence).

The chain has TRBV11-2 and TRBJ1-5; TRBD1 matches at 8 bases. The CDR3 runs 15 residues. Germline CDR1 reads SGHAT; CDR2 reads FQNNGV. J lost 6 bases, V lost 2 bases, and 6 bases had no gene match. As DNA, the CDR3 is TGTGCCAGCAGCTTACAGGGGGCTTTAGGTCAGCCCCAGCATTTT. As protein: CASSLQGALGQPQHF.